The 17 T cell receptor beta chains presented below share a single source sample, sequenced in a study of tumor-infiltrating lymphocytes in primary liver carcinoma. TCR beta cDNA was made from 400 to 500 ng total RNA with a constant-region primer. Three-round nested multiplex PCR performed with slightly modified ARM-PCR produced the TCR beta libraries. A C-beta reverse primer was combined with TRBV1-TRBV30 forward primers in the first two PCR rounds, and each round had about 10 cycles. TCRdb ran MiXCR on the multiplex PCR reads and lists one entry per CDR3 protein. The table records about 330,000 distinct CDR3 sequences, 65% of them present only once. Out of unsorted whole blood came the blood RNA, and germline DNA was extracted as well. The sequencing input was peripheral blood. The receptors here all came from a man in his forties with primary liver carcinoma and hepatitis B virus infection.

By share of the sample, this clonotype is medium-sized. CDR3 sequence: CASSRGETQYF. DNA of the CDR3: TGTGCCAGCAGCCGGGGGGAGACCCAGTACTTC. This chain joins TRBV11-2 and TRBJ2-5, with D tentatively TRBD2 (6 bases). The CDR3 runs 11 residues. CDR1 is SGHAT and CDR2 is FQNNGV in the germline V gene. The V end was cut by 5 bases, the J end by 5 bases, with 6 bases between.

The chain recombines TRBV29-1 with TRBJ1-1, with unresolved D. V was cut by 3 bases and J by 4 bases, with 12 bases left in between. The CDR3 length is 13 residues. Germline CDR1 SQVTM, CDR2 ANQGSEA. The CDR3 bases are TGCAGCGTTGATCAGAGGCCGAGCACTGAAGCTTTCTTT. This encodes CSVDQRPSTEAFF.

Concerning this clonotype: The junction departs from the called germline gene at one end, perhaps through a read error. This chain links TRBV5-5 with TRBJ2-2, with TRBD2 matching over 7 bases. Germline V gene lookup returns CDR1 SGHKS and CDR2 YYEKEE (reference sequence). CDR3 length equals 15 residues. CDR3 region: CASSLFPAGEGELFF. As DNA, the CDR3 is TGCGCCAGCAGCTTGTTTCCCGCGGGAGAAGGGGAACTGTTTTTT.

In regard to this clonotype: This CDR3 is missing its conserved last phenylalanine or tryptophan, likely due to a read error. The CDR3 DNA sequence: TGTGCCGGCAGCTTAGAGGTGGCCACCCAAGAGACCCAGTACCTC. Its protein is CAGSLEVATQETQYL. The rearrangement uses TRBV11-2 and TRBJ2-5; D gene uncertain. There are 15 residues in the CDR3. From germline, CDR1 is SGHAT and CDR2 FQNNGV.

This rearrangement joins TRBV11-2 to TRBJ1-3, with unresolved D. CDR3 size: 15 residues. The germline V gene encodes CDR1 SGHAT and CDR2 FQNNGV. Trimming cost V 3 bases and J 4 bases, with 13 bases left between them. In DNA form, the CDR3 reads TGTGCCAGCAGCTTGGCGGCTACCTCCGGAAACACCATATATTTT. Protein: CASSLAATSGNTIYF.

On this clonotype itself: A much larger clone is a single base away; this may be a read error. The CDR3 is CASSSLTNGSRETQYF. In DNA, the CDR3 is TGTGCCAGCAGTTCCTTGACTAACGGGAGTAGAGAGACCCAGTACTTC. The V call is TRBV12-3 or TRBV12-4, the J call TRBJ2-5; D might be TRBD2 (6 bases). Trimming left V 4 bases short and J 4 bases short, with 19 bases between. The length of the CDR3 is 16 residues.

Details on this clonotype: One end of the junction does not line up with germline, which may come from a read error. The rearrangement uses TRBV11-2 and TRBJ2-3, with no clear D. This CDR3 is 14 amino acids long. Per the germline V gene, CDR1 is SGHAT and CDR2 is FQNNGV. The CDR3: CASSLGDSTATQYF. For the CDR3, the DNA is TGTGCCAGCAGCTTAGGTGATAGCACAGCTACGCAGTATTTT.

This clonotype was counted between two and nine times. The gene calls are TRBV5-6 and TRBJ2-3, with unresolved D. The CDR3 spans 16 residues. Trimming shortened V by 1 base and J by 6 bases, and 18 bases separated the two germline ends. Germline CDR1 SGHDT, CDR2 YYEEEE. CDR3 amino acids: CASSLIAEGITDTQYF. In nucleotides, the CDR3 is TGTGCCAGCAGCTTGATCGCTGAAGGTATCACCGATACGCAGTATTTT.

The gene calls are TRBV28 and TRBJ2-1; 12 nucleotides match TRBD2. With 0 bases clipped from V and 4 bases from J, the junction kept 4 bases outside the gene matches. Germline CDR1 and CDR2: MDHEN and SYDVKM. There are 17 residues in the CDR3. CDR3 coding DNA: TGTGCCAGCAGTTTATGGACCGGGACTAGCGGGTACAATGAGCAGTTCTTC. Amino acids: CASSLWTGTSGYNEQFF. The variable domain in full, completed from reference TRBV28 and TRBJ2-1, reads DVKVTQSSRYLVKRTGEKVFLECVQDMDHENMFWYRQDPGLGLRLIYFSYDVKMKEKGDIPEGYSVSREKKERFSLILESASTNQTSMYLCASSLWTGTSGYNEQFFGPGTRLTVL.

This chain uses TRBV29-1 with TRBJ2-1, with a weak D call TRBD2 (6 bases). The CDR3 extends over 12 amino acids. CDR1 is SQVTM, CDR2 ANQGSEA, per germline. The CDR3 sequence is CRARPGGNEQFF. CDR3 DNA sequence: TGCAGAGCCCGCCCCGGGGGAAATGAGCAGTTCTTC.

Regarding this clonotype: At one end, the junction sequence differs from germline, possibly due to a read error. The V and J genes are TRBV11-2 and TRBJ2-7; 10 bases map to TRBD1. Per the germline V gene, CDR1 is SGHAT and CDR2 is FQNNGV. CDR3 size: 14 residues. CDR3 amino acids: CACSYGTGAYEQYF. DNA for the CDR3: TGTGCCTGCAGCTACGGGACAGGGGCCTACGAGCAGTACTTC.

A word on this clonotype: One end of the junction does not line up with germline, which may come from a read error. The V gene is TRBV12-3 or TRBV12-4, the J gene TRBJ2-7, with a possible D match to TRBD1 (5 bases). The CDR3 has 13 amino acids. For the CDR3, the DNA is TGTGCCGACAGTTTAAGCACGAGATACGGGCAGTACTTC. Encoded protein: CADSLSTRYGQYF.

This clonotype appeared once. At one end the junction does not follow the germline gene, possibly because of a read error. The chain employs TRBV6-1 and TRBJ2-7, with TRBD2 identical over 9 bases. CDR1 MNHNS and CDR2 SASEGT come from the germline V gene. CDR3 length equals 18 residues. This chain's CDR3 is CTSSEVRLAGRGWGEQYF. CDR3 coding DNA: TGTACCAGCAGTGAAGTGAGGCTAGCGGGGAGAGGATGGGGCGAGCAGTACTTC.

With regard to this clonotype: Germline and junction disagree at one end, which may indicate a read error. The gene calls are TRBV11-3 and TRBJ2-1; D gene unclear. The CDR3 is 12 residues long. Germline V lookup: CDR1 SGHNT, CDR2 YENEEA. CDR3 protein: CASSFCEDEQSF. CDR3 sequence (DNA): TGTGCCAGCAGCTTTTGTGAGGATGAGCAGTCCTTC.

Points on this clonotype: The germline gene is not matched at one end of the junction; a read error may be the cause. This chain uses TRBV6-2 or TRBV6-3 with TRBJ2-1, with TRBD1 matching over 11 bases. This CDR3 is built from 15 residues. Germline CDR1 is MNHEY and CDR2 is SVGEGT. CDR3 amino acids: CVSSRTGTGGNEQFF. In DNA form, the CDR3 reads TGTGTCAGCAGCCGGACCGGGACAGGGGGCAATGAGCAGTTCTTC.

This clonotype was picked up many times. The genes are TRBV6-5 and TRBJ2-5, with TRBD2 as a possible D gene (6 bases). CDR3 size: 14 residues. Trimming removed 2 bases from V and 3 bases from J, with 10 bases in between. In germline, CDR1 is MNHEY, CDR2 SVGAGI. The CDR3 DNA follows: TGTGCCAGCAGTTACCGGGGGACCGAAGAGACCCAGTACTTC. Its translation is CASSYRGTEETQYF.

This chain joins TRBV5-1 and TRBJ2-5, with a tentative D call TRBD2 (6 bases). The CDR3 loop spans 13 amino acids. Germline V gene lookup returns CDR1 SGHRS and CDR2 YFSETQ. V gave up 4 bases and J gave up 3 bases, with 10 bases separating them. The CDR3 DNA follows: TGCGCCAGCAGCGCGGGATTCGAAGAGACCCAGTACTTC. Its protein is CASSAGFEETQYF.